This T cell receptor (beta chain) appears in the sequencing data of a study of T cell responses to AZD1222 COVID-19 vaccine. Germline CDR1 reads LNHDA; CDR2 reads SQIVND (reference sequence). The ends lost 3 bases at V and 2 bases at J; junction bases unmatched: 9. The CDR3 length is 17 residues. Sequencing was performed with immunoSEQ multiplex PCR; in TCRdb, only in-frame clones are kept and a portion is missing. The sample carries fewer than 85,000 clones, just over 90% recorded once. The specimen was peripheral blood, collected on day 0 of MenACWY control vaccination. The source is an adult in good health. The chain carries TRBV19 and TRBJ2-2, with 7 bases matching TRBD1. The CDR3 nucleotides read TGTGCCAGTAGTATTTCTTCAGGGGGTGTTAACACCGGGGAGCTGTTTTTT. Translation: CASSISSGGVNTGELFF.